This T cell receptor beta chain was recorded in a study of T-cell memory formation after mild COVID-19. Study-level information: Clusters of TCRs were largely donor specific.

There are 16 residues in the CDR3. The germline V gene has CDR1 SGHRS and CDR2 YFSETQ. V shed 4 bases, J shed 4 bases, and the junction held 7 bases outside the gene matches. As to this clonotype: As yet, its antigen is unknown.

Broader study findings: CM and EM subsets held most contracting CD4+ clones; EMRA held CD8+ ones.

5'RACE with constant-segment primers yielded barcoded, UMI-tagged TCR alpha and TCR beta cDNA libraries. TCRdb independently ran MiXCR on the 5' RACE reads; one entry per CDR3 protein. Among roughly 620,000 distinct CDR3 sequences, roughly 18% were seen once, and the ten largest hold around 11%. The TCR originated in an adult woman who had mild COVID-19 (a few samples of this study predate the infection). Cell type and time point are not known. The chain employs TRBV5-1 and TRBJ2-7; 14 bases match TRBD2. Sequencing was carried out using PBMCs or a T cell subset sorted from them (not recorded which). The CDR3 sequence: CASSQGTSGGIYEQYF. CDR3 nucleotides: TGCGCCAGCAGCCAAGGGACTAGCGGGGGCATATACGAGCAGTACTTC. The full variable domain, its missing parts supplied by reference TRBV5-1 and TRBJ2-7, is KAGVTQTPRYLIKTRGQQVTLSCSPISGHRSVSWYQQTPGQGLQFLFEYFSETQRNKGNFPGRFSGRQFSNSRSEMNVSTLELGDSALYLCASSQGTSGGIYEQYFGPGTRLTVT.